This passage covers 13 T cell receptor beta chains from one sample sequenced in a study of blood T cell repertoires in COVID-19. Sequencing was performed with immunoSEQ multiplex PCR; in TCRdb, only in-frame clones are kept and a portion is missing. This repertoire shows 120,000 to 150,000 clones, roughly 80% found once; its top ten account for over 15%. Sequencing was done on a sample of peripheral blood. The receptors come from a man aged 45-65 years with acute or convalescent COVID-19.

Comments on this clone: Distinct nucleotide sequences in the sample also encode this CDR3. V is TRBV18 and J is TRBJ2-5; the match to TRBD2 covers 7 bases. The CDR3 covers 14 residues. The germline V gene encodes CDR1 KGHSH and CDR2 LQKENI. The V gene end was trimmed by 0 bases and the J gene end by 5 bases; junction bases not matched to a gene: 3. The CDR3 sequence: CASSPPGGVETQYF. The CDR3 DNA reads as TGTGCCAGCTCACCACCGGGGGGGGTCGAGACCCAGTACTTC.

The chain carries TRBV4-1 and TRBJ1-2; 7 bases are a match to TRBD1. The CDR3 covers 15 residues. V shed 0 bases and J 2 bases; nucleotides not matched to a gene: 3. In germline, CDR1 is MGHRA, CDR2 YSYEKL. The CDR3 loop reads CASSQEGDSNYGYTF. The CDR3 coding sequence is TGCGCCAGCAGCCAAGAAGGGGACAGCAACTATGGCTACACCTTC.

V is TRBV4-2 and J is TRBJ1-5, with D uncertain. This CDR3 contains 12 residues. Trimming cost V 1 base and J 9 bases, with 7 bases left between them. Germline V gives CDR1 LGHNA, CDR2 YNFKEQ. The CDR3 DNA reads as TGTGCCAGCAGCCAAGTGAGCGGGCCCCAGCATTTT. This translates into CASSQVSGPQHF.

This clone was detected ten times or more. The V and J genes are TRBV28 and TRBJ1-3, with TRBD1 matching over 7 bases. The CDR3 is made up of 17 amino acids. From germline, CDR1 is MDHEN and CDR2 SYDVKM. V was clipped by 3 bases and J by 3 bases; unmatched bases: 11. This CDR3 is CASSFSTGTAGGNTIYF. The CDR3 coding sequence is TGTGCCAGCAGTTTTTCGACAGGGACGGCGGGTGGAAACACCATATATTTT.

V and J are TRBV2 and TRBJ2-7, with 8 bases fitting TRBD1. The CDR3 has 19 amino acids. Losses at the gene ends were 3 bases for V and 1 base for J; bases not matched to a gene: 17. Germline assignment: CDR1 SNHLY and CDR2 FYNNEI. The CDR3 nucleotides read TGTGCCAGCAGTGATGGGGGCAGGAAAAGACAGGGGAGTTCCTACGAGCAGTACGTC. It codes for CASSDGGRKRQGSSYEQYV.

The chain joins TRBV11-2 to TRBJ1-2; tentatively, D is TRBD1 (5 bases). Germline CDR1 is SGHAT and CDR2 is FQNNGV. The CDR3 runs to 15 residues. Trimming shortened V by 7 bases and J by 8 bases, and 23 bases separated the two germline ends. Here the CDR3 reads CASTLVGRVREGYTF. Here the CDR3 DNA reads TGTGCCAGCACCCTAGTGGGCAGGGTACGTGAAGGCTACACCTTC. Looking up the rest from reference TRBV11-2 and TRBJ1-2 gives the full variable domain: EAGVAQSPRYKIIEKRQSVAFWCNPISGHATLYWYQQILGQGPKLLIQFQNNGVVDDSQLPKDRFSAERLKGVDSTLKIQPAKLEDSAVYLCASTLVGRVREGYTFGSGTRLTVV.

CDR3 nucleotide sequence: TGTGCCAGTAGTCCCGGGACTAGCGGGGGGGTGGAAGATACGCAGTATTTT. Translated: CASSPGTSGGVEDTQYF. This sequence joins TRBV19 and TRBJ2-3, with 16 positions matching TRBD2. CDR1 is LNHDA and CDR2 is SQIVND in the germline V gene (reference sequence). The ends lost 5 bases at V and 5 bases at J; junction bases unmatched: 7. The CDR3 has 17 amino acids.

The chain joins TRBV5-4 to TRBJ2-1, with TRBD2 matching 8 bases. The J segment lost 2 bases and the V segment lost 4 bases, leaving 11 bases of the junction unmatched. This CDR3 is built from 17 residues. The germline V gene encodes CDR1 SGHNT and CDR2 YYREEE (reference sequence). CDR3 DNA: TGTGCCAGCAGCACTACACCCGGGGGGGCCACCTACAATGAGCAGTTCTTC. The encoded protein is CASSTTPGGATYNEQFF.

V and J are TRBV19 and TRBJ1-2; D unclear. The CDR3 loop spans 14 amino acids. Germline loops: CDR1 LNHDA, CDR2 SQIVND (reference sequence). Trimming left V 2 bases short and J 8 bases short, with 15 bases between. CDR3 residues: CASSISPLTGGYTF. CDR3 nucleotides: TGTGCCAGTAGTATATCGCCCCTAACGGGAGGCTACACCTTC.

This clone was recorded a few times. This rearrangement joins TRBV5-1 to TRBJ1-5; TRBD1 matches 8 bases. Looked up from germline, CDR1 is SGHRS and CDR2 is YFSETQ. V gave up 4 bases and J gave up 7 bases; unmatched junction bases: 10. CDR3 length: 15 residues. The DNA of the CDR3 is TGCGCCAGCAGCCTACCCGGACAGGGATTGCAGCCCCAGCATTTT. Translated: CASSLPGQGLQPQHF.

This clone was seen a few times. The CDR3 region is CASSSRFTDTQYF. The DNA for the CDR3 is TGTGCCAGCAGCTCGAGATTCACAGATACGCAGTATTTT. The J gene is TRBJ2-3, the V gene TRBV7-2, with unresolved D. Trimming shortened V by 4 bases and J by 2 bases, and 7 bases separated the two germline ends. This CDR3 spans 13 amino acids. Germline CDR1 is SGHTA and CDR2 is FQGNSA. The whole variable domain, filled in from reference TRBV7-2 and TRBJ2-3, reads GAGVSQSPSNKVTEKGKDVELRCDPISGHTALYWYRQSLGQGLEFLIYFQGNSAPDKSGLPSDRFSAERTGGSVSTLTIQRTQQEDSAVYLCASSSRFTDTQYFGPGTRLTVL.

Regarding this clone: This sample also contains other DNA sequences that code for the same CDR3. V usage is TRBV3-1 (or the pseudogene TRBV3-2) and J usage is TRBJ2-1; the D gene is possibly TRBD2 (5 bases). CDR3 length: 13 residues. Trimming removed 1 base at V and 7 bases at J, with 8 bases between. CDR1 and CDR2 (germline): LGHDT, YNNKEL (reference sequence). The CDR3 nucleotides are TGTGCCAGCAGCCAAGGCCGCGGGAATGAGCAGTTCTTC. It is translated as CASSQGRGNEQFF.

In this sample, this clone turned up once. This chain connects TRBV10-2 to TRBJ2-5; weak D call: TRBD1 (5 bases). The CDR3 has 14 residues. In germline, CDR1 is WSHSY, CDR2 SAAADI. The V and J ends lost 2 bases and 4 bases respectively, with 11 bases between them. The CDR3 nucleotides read TGCGCCAGCAGTGAGACGGGCAGGGTAGAGACCCAGTACTTC. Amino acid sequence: CASSETGRVETQYF.